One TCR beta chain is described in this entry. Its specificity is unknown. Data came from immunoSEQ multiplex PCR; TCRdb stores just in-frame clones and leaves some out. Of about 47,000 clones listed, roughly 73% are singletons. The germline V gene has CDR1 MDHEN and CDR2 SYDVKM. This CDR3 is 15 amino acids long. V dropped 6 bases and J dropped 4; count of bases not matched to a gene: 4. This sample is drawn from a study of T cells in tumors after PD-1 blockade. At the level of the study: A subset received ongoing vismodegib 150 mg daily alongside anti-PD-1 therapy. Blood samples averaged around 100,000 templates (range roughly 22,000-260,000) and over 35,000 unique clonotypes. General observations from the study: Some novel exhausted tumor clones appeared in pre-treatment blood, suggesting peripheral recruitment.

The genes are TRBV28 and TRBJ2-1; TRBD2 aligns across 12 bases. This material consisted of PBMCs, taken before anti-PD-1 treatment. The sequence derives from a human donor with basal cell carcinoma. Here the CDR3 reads CASSMTSGRYNEQFF. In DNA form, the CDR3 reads TGTGCCAGCAGCATGACTAGCGGGAGATACAATGAGCAGTTCTTC.